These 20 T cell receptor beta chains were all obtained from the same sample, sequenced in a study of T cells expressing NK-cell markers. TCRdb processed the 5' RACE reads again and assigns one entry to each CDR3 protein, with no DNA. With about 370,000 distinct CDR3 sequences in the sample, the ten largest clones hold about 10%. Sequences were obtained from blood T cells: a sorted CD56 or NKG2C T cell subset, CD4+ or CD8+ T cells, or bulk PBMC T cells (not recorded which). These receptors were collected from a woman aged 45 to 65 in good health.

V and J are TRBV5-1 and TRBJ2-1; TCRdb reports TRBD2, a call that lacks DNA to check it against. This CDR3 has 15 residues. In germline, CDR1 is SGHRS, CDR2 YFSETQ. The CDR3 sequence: CASSERLAGADEQFF.

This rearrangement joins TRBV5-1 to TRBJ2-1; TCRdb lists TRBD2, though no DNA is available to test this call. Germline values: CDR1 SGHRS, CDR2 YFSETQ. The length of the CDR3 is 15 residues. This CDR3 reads CASTKDFITYNEQFF.

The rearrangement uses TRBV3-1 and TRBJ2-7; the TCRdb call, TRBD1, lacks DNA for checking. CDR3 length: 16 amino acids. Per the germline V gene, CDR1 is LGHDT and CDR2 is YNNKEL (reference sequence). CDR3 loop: CASSQHRDRADYEQYF.

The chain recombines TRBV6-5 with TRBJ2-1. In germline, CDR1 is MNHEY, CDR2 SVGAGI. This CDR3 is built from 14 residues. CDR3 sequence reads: CASSRGPNGNEQFF.

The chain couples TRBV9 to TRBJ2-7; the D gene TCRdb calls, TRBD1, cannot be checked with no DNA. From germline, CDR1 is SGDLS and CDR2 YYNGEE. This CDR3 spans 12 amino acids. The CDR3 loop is CASSDSPYEQYF.

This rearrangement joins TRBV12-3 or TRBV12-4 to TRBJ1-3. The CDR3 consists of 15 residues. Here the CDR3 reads CASTPGRPSGNTIYF.

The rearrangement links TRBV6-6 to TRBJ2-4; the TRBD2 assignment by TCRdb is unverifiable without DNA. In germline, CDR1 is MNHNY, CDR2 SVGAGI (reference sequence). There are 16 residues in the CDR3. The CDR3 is CASRTWEGRSKNIQYF.

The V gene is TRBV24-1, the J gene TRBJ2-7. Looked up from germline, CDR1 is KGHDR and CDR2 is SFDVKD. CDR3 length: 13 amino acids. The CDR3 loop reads CATSATDGLEQYF.

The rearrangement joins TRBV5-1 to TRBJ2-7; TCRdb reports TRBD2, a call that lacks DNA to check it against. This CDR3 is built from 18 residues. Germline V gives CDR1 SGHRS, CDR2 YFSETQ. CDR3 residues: CATSLVRGGLAGTYEQYF.

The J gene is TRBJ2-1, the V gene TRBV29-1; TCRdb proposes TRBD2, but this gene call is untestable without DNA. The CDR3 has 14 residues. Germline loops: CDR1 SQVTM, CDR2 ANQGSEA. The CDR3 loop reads CSVDPSGLYNEQFF.

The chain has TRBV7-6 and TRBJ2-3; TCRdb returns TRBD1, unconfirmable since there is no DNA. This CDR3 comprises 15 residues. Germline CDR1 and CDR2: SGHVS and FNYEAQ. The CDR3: CASSLPGHSTDTQYF.

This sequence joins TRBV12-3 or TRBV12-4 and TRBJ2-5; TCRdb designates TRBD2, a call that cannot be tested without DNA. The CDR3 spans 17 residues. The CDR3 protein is CASRSGTVAGDGVTQYF.

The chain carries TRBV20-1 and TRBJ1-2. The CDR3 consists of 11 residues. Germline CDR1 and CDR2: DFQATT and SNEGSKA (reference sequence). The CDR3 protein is CSARDPGDYTF.

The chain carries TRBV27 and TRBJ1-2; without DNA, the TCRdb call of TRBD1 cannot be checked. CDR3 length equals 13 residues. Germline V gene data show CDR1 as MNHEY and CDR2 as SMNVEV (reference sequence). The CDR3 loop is CASSVRGPYGYTF.

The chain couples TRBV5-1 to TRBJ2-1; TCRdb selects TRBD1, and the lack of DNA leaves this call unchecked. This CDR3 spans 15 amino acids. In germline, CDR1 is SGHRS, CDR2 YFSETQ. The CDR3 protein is CASSLSDRGRRWQFF. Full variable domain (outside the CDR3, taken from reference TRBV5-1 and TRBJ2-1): KAGVTQTPRYLIKTRGQQVTLSCSPISGHRSVSWYQQTPGQGLQFLFEYFSETQRNKGNFPGRFSGRQFSNSRSEMNVSTLELGDSALYLCASSLSDRGRRWQFFGPGTRLTVL.

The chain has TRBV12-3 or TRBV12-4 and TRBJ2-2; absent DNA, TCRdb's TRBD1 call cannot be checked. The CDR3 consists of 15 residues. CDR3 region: CASSYKQGASGELFF.

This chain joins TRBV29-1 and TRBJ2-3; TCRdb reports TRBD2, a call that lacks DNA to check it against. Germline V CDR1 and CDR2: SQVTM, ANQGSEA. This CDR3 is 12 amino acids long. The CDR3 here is CSVRLARDTQYF.

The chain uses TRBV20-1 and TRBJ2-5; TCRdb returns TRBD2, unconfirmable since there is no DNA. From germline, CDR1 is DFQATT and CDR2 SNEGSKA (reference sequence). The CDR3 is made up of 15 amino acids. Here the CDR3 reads CSARGWEGPQETQYF.

The chain's CDR3 is CASSQATASNSPLHF. This rearrangement joins TRBV4-2 to TRBJ1-6; no DNA is available, so the TRBD1 call from TCRdb remains unchecked. Germline V gene sequence: CDR1 LGHNA, CDR2 YNFKEQ. The CDR3 length is 15 residues.

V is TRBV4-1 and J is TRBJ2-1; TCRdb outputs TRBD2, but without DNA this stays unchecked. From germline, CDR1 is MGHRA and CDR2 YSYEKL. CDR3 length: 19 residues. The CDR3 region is CASSQVPGLAGGDYNEQFF.